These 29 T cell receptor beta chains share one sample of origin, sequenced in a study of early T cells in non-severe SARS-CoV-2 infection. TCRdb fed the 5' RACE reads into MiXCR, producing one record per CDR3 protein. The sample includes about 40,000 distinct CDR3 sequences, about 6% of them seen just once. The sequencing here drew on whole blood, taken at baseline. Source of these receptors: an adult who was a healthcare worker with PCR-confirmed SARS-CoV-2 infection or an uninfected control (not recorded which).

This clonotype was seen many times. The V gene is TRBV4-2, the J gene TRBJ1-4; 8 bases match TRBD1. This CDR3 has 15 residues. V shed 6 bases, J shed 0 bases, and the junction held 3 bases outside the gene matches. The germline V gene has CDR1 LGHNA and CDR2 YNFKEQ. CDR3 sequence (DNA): TGTGCCAGCAGGGCACAGGGGGCAACTAATGAAAAACTGTTTTTT. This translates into CASRAQGATNEKLFF.

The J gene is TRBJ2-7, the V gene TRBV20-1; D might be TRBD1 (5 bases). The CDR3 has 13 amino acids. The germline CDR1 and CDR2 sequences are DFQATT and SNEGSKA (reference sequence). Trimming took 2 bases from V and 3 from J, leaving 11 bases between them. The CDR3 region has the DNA TGCAGTGCTAGACGAGACAGTCGCTACGAGCAGTACTTC. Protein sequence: CSARRDSRYEQYF.

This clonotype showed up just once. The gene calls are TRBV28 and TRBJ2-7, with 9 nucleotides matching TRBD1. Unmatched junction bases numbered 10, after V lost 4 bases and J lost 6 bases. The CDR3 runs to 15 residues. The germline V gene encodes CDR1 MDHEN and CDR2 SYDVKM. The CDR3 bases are TGTGCCAGCAGTTCACAAGGGACAGGGAGGGTCGAGCAGTACTTC. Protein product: CASSSQGTGRVEQYF.

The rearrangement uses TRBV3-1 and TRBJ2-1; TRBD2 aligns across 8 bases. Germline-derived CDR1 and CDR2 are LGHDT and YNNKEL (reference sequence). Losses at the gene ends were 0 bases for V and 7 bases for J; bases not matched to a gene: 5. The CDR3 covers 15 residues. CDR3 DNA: TGTGCCAGCAGCCAAGACGGAGTAGCGGGAAATGAGCAGTTCTTC. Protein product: CASSQDGVAGNEQFF.

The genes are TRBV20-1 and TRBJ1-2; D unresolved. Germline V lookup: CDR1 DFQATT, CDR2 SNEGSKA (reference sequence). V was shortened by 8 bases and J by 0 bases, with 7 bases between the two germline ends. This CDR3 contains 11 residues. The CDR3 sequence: CSQKTNYGYTF. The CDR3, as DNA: TGCAGTCAGAAGACTAACTATGGCTACACCTTC.

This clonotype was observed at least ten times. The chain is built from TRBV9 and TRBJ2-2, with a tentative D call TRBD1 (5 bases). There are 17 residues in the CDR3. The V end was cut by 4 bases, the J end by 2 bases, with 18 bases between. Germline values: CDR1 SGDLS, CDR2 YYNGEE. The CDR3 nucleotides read TGTGCCAGCAGCCCCCGACGAGACAGTGGCAACACCGGGGAGCTGTTTTTT. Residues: CASSPRRDSGNTGELFF.

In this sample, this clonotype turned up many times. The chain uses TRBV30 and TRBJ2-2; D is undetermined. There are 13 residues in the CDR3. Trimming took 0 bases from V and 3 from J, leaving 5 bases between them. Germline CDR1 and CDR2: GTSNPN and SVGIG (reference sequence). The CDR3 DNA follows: TGTGCCTGGAGTGTGGGGTACACCGGGGAGCTGTTTTTT. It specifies CAWSVGYTGELFF.

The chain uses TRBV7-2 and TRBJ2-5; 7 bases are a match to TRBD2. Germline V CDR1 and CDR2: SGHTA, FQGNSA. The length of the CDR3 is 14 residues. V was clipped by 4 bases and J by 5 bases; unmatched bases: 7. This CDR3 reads CASSSSGEGETQYF. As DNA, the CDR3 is TGTGCCAGCAGCTCAAGTGGGGAGGGGGAGACCCAGTACTTC. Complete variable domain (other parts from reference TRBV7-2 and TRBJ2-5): GAGVSQSPSNKVTEKGKDVELRCDPISGHTALYWYRQSLGQGLEFLIYFQGNSAPDKSGLPSDRFSAERTGGSVSTLTIQRTQQEDSAVYLCASSSSGEGETQYFGPGTRLLVL.

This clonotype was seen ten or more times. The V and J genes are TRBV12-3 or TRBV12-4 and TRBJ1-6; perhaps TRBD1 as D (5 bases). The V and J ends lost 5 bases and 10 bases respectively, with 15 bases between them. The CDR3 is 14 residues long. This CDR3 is CASSVGGLGSPLHF. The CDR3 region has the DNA TGTGCCAGCAGTGTGGGGGGACTTGGCTCACCCCTCCACTTT.

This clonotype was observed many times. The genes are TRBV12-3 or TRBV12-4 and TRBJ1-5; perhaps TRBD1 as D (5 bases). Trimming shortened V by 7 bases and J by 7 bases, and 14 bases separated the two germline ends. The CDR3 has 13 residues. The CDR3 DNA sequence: TGTGCCAGCACGCAGGGTTTAGGCCAGCCCCAGCATTTT. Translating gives CASTQGLGQPQHF.

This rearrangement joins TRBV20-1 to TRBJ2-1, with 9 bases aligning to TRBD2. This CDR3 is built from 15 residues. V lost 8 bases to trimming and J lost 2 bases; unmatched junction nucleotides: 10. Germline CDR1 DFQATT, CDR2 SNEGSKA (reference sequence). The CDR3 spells CSMKNSGGPYNEQFF. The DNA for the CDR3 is TGCAGTATGAAAAATAGCGGGGGACCCTACAATGAGCAGTTCTTC.

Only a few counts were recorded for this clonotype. In DNA form, the CDR3 reads TGTGCCTGGAGTGTTAAATGGGACCGGGACAGGGGTGGGGATGAGCAGTTCTTC. Residues: CAWSVKWDRDRGGDEQFF. The J gene is TRBJ2-1, the V gene TRBV30, with 10 positions matching TRBD1. Germline CDR1 and CDR2: GTSNPN and SVGIG (reference sequence). The CDR3 extends over 18 amino acids. The junction had 16 bases not matched to a gene; V was cut back by 0 bases and J by 8 bases. The full variable domain, completed using reference TRBV30 and TRBJ2-1, is SQTIHQWPATLVQPVGSPLSLECTVEGTSNPNLYWYRQAAGRGLQLLFYSVGIGQISSEVPQNLSASRPQDRQFILSSKKLLLSDSGFYLCAWSVKWDRDRGGDEQFFGPGTRLTVL.

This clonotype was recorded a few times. This CDR3 reads CASTYPRQGNSPLHF. CDR3 nucleotides: TGTGCCAGCACCTATCCGAGACAGGGCAATTCACCCCTCCACTTT. This chain connects TRBV2 to TRBJ1-6; 7 bases are a match to TRBD1. The length of the CDR3 is 15 residues. Germline assignment: CDR1 SNHLY and CDR2 FYNNEI. Germline trimming cut 7 bases from V and 7 bases from J; bases unmatched to any gene: 10.

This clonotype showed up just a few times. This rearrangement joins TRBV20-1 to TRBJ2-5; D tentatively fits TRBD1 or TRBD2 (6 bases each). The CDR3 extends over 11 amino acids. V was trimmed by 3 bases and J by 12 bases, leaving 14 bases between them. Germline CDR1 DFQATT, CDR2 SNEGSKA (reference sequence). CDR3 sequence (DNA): TGCAGTGCTAGTTTGCCCGGGGGCAAGTACTTC. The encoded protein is CSASLPGGKYF.

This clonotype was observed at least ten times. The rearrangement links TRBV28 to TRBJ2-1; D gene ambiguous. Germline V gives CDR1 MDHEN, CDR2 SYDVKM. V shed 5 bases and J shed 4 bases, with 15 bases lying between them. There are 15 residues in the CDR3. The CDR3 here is CASSPAWLSYNEQFF. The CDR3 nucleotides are TGTGCCAGCAGTCCCGCCTGGCTCTCGTACAATGAGCAGTTCTTC.

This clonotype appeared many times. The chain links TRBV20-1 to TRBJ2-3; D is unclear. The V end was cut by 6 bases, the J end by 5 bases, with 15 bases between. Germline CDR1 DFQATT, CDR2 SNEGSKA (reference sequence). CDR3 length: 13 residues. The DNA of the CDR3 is TGCAGTGCCCCAAATCCCCGCGGAGATACGCAGTATTTT. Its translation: CSAPNPRGDTQYF.

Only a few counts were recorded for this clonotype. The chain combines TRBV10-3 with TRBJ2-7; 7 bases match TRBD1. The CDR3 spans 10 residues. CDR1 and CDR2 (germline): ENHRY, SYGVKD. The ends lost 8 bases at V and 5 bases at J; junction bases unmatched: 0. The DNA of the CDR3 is TGTGCCATCGGGACAGACGAGCAGTACTTC. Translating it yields CAIGTDEQYF.

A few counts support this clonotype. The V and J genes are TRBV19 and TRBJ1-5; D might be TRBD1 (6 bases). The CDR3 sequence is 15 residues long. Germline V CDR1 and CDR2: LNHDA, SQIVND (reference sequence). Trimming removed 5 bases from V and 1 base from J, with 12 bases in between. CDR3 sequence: CASSFLGQSNQPQHF. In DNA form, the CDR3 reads TGTGCCAGTAGTTTCTTAGGACAGAGCAATCAGCCCCAGCATTTT.

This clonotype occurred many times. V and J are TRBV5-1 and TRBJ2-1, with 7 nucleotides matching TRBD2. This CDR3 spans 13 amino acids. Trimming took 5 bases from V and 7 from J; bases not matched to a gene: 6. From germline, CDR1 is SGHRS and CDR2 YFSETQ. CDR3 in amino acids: CASRLLAWNEQFF. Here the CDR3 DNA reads TGCGCCAGCAGATTACTAGCGTGGAATGAGCAGTTCTTC.

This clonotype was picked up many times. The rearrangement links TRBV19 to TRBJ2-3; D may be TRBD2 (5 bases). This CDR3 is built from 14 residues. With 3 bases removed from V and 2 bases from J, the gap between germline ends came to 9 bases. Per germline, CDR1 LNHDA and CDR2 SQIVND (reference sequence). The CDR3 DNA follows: TGTGCCAGTAGTATCGGGGTCCACACAGATACGCAGTATTTT. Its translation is CASSIGVHTDTQYF.

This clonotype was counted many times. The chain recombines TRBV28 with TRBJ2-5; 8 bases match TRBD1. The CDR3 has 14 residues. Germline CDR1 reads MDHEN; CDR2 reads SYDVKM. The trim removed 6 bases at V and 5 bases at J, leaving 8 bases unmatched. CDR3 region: CASSAGGDEETQYF. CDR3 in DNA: TGTGCCAGCAGCGCAGGGGGCGATGAGGAGACCCAGTACTTC.

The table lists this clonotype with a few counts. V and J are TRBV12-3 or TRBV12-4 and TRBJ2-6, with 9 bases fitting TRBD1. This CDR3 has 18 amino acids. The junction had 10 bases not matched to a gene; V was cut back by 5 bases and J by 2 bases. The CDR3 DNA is TGTGCCAGCAGTGCCGCCGGGACAGGGCTTGCTGGGGCCAACGTCCTGACTTTC. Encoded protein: CASSAAGTGLAGANVLTF.

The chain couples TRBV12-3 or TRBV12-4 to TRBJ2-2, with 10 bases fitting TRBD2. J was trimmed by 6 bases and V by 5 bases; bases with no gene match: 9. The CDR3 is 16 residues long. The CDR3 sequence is CASSNRAGGPAGELFF. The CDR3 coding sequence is TGTGCCAGCAGTAATCGAGCGGGGGGGCCCGCCGGGGAGCTGTTTTTT.

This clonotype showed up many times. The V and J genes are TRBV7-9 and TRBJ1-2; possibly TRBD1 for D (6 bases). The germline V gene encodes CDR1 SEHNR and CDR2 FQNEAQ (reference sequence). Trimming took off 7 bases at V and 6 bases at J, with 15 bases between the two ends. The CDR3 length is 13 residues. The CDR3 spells CASTPSRGNGYTF. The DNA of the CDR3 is TGTGCCAGCACCCCGAGTAGGGGGAATGGCTACACCTTC.

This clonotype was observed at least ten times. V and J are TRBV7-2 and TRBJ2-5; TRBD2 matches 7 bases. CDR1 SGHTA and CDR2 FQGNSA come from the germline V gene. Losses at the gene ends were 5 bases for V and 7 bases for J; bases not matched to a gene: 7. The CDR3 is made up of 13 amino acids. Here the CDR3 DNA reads TGTGCCAGCAGCCCCACTAGCGTGGGGACCCAGTACTTC. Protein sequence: CASSPTSVGTQYF.

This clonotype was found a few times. CDR3 loop: CASSDVTGVNSPLHF. CDR3 in DNA: TGTGCCAGCAGTGATGTGACAGGGGTTAATTCACCCCTCCACTTT. The chain joins TRBV6-4 to TRBJ1-6, with 8 bases that match TRBD1. After removal of 3 bases from V and 6 bases from J, the junction contained 4 bases not matched to a gene. Germline values: CDR1 MRHNA, CDR2 SNTAGT. The CDR3 has 15 amino acids.

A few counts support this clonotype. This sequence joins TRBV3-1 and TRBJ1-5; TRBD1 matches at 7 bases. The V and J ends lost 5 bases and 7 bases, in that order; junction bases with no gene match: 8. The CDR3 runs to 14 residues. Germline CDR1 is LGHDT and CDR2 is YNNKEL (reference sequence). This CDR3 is CASSFRQGGQPQHF. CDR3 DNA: TGTGCCAGCAGCTTTCGACAGGGAGGACAGCCCCAGCATTTT.

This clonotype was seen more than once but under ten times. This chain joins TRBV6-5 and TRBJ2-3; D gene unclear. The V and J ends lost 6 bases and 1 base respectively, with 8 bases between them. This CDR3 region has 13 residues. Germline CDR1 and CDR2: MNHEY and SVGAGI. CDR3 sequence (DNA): TGTGCCAGCAGGGGGTCAGGCACAGATACGCAGTATTTT. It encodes CASRGSGTDTQYF.

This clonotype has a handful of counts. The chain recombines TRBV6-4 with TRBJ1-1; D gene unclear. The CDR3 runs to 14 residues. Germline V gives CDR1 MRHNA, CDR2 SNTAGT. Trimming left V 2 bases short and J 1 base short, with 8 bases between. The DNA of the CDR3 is TGTGCCAGCAGTGACGGTGGGGAGAACACTGAAGCTTTCTTT. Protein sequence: CASSDGGENTEAFF.